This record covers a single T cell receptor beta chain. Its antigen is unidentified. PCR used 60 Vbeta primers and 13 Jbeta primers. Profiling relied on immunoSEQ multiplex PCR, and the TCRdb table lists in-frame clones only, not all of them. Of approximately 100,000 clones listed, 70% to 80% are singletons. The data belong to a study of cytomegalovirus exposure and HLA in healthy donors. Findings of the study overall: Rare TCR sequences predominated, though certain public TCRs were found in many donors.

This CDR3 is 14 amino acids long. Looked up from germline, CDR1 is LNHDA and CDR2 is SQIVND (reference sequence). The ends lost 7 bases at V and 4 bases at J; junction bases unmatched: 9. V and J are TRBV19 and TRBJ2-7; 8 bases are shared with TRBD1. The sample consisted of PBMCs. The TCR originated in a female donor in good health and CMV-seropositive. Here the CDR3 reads CASTSGTGEYEQYF. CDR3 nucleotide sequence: TGTGCCAGTACATCCGGGACAGGAGAATACGAGCAGTACTTC.